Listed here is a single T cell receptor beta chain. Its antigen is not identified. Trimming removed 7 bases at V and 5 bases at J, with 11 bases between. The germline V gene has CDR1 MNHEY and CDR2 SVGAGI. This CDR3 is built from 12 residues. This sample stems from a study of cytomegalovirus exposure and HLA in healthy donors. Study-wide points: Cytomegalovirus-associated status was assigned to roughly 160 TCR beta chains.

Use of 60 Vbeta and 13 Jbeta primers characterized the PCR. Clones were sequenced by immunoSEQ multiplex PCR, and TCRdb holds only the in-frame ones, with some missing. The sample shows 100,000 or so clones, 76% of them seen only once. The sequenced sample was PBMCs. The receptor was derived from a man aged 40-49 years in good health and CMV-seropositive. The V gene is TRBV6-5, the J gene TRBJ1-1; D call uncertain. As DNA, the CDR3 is TGTGCCAGCACCCTCGGAGATACTGAAGCTTTCTTT. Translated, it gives CASTLGDTEAFF.